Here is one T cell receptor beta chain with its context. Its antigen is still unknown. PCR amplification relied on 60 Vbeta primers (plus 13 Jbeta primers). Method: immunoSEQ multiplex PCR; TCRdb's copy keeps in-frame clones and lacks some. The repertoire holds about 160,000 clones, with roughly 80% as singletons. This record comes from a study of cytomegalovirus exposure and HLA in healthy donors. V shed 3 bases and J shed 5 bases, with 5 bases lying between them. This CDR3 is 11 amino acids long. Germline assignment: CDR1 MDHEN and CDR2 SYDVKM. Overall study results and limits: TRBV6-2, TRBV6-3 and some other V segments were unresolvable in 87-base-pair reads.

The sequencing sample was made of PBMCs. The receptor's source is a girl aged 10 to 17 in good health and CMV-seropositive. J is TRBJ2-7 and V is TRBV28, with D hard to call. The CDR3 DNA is TGTGCCAGCAGTTTTGTAAACGAGCAGTACTTC. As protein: CASSFVNEQYF.